The T cell receptor (beta chain) described here comes from a study of shared clonotypes between healthy human individuals. The CDR3 has 14 amino acids. V was pared by 1 base and J by 9 bases, with 14 bases between. Per the germline V gene, CDR1 is SGDLS and CDR2 is YYNGEE. Notes on this clone: Its specificity is not known.

Study-wide results and limits: The rarefaction results pointed to incomplete sorted-subset sequencing despite large depth. Represented diversity, genetic and exposure-history alike, was limited by few donors. On the whole, naive subsets had larger estimated richness than memory subsets had.

Sequenced by immunoSEQ multiplex PCR; TCRdb stores in-frame clones only, minus some. The sample yields approximately 1,500,000 clones, 95% to 99% seen once. The sequenced sample was naive CD4+ T cells sorted from blood. The subset here: CD45RA+ positively selected. This receptor was identified in a man aged 25-45 years in good health. The chain joins TRBV9 to TRBJ2-1; a weak D match, TRBD1 (7 bases). The CDR3 DNA reads as TGTGCCAGCAGCGTATCCCCGCAGGGGGGTGAGCAGTTCTTC. Translating it yields CASSVSPQGGEQFF.